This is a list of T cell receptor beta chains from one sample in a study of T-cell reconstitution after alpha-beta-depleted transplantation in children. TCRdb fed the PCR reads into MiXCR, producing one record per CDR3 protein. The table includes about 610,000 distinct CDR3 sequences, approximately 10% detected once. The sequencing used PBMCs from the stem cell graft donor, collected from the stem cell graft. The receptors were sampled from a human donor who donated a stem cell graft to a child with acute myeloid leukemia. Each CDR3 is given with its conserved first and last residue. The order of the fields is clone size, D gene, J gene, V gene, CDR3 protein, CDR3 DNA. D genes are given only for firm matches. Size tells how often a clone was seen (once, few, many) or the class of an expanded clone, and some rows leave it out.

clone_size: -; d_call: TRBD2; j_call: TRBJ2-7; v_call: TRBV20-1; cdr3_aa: CSASGPSGRGYEQYF; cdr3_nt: TGCAGTGCTAGTGGGCCTAGCGGGAGAGGTTACGAGCAGTACTTC
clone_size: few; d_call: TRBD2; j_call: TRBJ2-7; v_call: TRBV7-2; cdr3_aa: CASSLGREGEQYF; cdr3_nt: TGTGCCAGCAGCTTAGGGCGGGAGGGCGAGCAGTACTTC
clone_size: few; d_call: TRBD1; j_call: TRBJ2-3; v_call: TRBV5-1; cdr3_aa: CASSQRTGPDTQYF; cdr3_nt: TGCGCCAGCAGCCAACGGACAGGCCCGGATACGCAGTATTTT
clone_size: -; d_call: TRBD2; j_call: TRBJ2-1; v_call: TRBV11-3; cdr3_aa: CASSYRRETGEQFF; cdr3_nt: TGTGCCAGCAGCTATAGGCGGGAGACCGGTGAGCAGTTCTTC
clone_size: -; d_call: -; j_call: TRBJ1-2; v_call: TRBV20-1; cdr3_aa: CSARDLARAPNYGYTF; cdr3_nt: TGCAGTGCTAGAGATTTGGCCAGGGCGCCAAACTATGGCTACACCTTC
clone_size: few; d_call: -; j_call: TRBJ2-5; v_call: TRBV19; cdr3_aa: CASNYGGVEETQYF; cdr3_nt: TGTGCCAGTAATTATGGGGGCGTCGAAGAGACCCAGTACTTC
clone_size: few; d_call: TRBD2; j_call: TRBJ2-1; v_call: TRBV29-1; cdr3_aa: CSVLPGLAGGFSYNEQFF; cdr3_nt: TGCAGCGTTTTACCGGGACTAGCGGGAGGTTTTTCCTACAATGAGCAGTTCTTC
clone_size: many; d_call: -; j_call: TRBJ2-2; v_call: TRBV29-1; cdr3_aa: CSVAHRYTGELFF; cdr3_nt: TGCAGCGTTGCCCACAGGTACACCGGGGAGCTGTTTTTT
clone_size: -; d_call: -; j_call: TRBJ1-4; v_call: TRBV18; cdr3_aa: CASSPTRAEKLFF; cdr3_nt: TGTGCCAGCTCACCCACGAGGGCGGAAAAACTGTTTTTT
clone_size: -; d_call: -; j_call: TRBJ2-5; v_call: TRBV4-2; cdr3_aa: CASSPTHGQETQYF; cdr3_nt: TGTGCCAGCAGCCCCACCCATGGCCAAGAGACCCAGTACTTC
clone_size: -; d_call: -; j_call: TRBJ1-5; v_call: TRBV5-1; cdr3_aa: CASSLGGPERQPQHF; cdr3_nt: TGCGCCAGCAGCTTGGGGGGCCCGGAACGTCAGCCCCAGCATTTT
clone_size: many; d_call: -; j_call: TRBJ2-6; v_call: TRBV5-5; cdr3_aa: CASSFLSSGANVLTF; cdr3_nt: TGTGCCAGCAGCTTCCTGAGCTCTGGGGCCAACGTCCTGACTTTC
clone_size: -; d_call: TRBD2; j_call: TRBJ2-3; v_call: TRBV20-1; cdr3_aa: CSARPWGTSGRNTQYF; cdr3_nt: TGCAGTGCTCGTCCCTGGGGGACTAGCGGCAGGAATACGCAGTATTTT
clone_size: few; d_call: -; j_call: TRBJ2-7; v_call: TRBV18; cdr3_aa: CASSPGQLTYEQYF; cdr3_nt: TGTGCCAGCTCACCGGGACAACTAACCTACGAGCAGTACTTC
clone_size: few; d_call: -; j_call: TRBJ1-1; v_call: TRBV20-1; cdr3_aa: CSAHTQGWGRDTEAFF; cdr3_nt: TGCAGTGCTCACACCCAGGGTTGGGGGCGGGACACTGAAGCTTTCTTT
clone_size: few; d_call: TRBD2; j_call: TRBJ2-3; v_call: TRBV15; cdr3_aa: CATYPGGETQYF; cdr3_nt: TGTGCCACCTACCCGGGAGGTGAGACGCAGTATTTT
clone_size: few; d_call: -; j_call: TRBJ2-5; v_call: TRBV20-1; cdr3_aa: CSARWAGSQETQYF; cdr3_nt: TGCAGTGCTAGATGGGCAGGGTCCCAAGAGACCCAGTACTTC
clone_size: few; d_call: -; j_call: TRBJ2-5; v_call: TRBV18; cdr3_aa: CASSPLGANQETQYF; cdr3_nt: TGTGCCAGCTCACCATTAGGGGCCAACCAAGAGACCCAGTACTTC
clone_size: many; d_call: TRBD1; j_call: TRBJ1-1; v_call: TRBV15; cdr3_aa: CATSRSNRGLTRLNTEAFF; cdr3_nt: TGTGCCACCAGCAGATCGAACAGGGGGCTGACCCGTTTGAACACTGAAGCTTTCTTT
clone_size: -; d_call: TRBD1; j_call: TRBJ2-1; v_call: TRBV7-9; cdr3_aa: CASSLTLQGAWVNEQFF; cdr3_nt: TGTGCCAGCAGCTTAACATTACAGGGGGCGTGGGTCAATGAGCAGTTCTTC
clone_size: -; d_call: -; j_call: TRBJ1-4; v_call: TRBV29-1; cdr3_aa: CSALWAWQEKLFF; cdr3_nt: TGCAGCGCCCTTTGGGCTTGGCAGGAAAAACTGTTTTTT
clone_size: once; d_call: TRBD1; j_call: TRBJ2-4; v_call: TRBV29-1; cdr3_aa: CSVEQGVGIQYF; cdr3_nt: TGCAGCGTTGAACAGGGGGTAGGCATTCAGTACTTC
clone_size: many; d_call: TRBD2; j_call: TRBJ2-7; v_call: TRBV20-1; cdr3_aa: CSAQIAGGNSYEQYF; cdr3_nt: TGCAGTGCTCAAATAGCGGGGGGAAACTCCTACGAGCAGTACTTC
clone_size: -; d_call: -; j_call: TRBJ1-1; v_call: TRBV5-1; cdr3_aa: CASSLDLGAGEAFF; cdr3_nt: TGCGCCAGCAGCTTGGATCTGGGGGCGGGTGAAGCTTTCTTT
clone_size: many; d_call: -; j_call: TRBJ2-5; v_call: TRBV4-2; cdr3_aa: CASSRQEGETQYF; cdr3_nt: TGTGCCAGCAGCCGACAGGAGGGAGAGACCCAGTACTTC
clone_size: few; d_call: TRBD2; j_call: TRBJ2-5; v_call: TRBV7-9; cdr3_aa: CASSLFEREAKETQYF; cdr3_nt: TGTGCCAGCAGCTTATTCGAGCGGGAGGCCAAAGAGACCCAGTACTTC
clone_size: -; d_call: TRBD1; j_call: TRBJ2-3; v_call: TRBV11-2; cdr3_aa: CASSQTGASTDTQYF; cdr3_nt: TGTGCCAGCAGCCAAACAGGGGCTAGCACAGATACGCAGTATTTT
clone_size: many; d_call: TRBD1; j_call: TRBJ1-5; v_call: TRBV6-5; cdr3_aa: CASSYSGQGKAEPQHF; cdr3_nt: TGTGCCAGCAGTTACTCGGGACAGGGAAAGGCGGAGCCCCAGCATTTT
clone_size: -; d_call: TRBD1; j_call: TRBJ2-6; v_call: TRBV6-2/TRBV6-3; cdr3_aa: CASRRGGERGANVLTF; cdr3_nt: TGTGCCAGCAGGAGAGGGGGCGAGAGAGGGGCCAACGTCCTGACTTTC
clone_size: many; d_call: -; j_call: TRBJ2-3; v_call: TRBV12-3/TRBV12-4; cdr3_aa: CASSLAIPDTQYF; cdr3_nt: TGTGCCAGCAGTTTGGCGATTCCCGATACGCAGTATTTT
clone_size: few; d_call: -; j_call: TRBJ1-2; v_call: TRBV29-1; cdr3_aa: CSVNSAAGYTF; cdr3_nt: TGCAGCGTTAACTCAGCGGCTGGCTACACCTTC
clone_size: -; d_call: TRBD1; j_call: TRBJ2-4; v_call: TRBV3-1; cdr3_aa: CASSQQQGWSKNIQYF; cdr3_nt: TGTGCCAGCAGCCAACAACAGGGGTGGTCCAAAAACATTCAGTACTTC
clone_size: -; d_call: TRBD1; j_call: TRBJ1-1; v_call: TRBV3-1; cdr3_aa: CASSQGRQGNTEAFF; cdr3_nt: TGTGCCAGCAGCCAAGGTCGACAGGGGAACACTGAAGCTTTCTTT
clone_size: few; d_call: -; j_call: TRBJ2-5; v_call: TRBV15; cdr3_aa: CATSRGSYPRDSLEGTQYF; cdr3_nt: TGTGCCACCAGCAGAGGTAGCTACCCACGGGACTCGTTAGAAGGGACCCAGTACTTC
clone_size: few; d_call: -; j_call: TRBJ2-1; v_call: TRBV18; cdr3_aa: CASSPQAGDEQFF; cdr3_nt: TGTGCCAGCTCACCACAAGCAGGGGATGAGCAGTTCTTC
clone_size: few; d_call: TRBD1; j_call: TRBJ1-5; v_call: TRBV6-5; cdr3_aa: CASSPPGGTGTQPQHF; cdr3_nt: TGTGCCAGCAGTCCACCGGGTGGGACAGGGACTCAGCCCCAGCATTTT
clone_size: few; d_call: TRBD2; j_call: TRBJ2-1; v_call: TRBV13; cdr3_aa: CASSRTSGRPLIYNEQFF; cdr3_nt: TGTGCCAGCAGCAGGACTAGCGGGAGACCCTTAATCTACAATGAGCAGTTCTTC
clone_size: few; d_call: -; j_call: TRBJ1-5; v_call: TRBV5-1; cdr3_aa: CASSPEGGKQPQHF; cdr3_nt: TGCGCCAGCAGCCCCGAGGGGGGGAAACAGCCCCAGCATTTT
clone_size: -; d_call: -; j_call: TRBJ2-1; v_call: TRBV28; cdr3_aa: CASSLTARFNEQFF; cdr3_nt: TGTGCCAGCAGTTTAACTGCCAGGTTCAATGAGCAGTTCTTC
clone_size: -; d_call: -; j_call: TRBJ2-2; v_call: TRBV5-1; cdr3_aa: CASSSSTAGGELFF; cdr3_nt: TGCGCCAGCAGCTCCTCGACGGCTGGCGGGGAGCTGTTTTTT
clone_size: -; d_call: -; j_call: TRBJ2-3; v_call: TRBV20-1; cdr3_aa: CSARAGPADTQYF; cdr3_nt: TGCAGTGCTAGAGCAGGGCCCGCAGATACGCAGTATTTT
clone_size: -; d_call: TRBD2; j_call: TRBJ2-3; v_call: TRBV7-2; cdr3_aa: CASSLRTSGSDTQYF; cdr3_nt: TGTGCCAGCAGCTTAAGGACTAGCGGGAGCGATACGCAGTATTTT
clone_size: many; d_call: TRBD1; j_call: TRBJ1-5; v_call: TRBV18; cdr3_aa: CASSPGGDVSSNQPQHF; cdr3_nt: TGTGCCAGCTCCCCAGGGGGGGACGTGAGTAGCAATCAGCCCCAGCATTTT
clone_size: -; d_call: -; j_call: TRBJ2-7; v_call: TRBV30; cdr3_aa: CAWSSSYEQYF; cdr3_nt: TGTGCCTGGAGTTCCAGCTACGAGCAGTACTTC
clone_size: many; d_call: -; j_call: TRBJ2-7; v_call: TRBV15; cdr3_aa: CATSREARAYEQYF; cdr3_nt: TGTGCCACCAGCAGAGAGGCCAGGGCCTACGAGCAGTACTTC
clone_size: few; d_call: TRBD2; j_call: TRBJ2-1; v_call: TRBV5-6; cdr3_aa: CASSSGTSGKYNEQFF; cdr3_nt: TGTGCCAGCAGCTCTGGGACTAGCGGGAAGTACAATGAGCAGTTCTTC
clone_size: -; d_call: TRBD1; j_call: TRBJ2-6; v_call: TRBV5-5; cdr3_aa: CASSPGTAGANVLTF; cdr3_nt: TGTGCCAGCAGCCCGGGGACAGCTGGGGCCAACGTCCTGACTTTC
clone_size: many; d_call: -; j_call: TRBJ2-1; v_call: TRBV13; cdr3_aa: CASSWSPGLIYNEQFF; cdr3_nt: TGTGCCAGCAGCTGGAGCCCGGGACTCATATACAATGAGCAGTTCTTC
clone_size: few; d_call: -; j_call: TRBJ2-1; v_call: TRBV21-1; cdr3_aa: CASSKDRGYNEQFF; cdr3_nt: TGTGCCAGCAGCAAGGACAGGGGGTACAATGAGCAGTTCTTC
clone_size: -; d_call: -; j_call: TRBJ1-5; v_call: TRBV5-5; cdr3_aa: CASSADPWQPQHF; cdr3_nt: TGTGCCAGCAGCGCGGATCCCTGGCAGCCCCAGCATTTT
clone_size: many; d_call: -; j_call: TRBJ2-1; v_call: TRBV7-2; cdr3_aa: CASSIGPGRNEQFF; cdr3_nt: TGTGCCAGCAGCATTGGACCAGGGAGGAATGAGCAGTTCTTC
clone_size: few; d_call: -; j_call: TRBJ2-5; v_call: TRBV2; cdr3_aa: CASSGTSLKETQYF; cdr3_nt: TGTGCCAGCAGCGGGACCAGTCTCAAAGAGACCCAGTACTTC
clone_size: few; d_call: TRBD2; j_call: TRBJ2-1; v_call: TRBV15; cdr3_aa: CATSRGAGGSSYNEQFF; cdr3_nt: TGTGCCACCAGCAGAGGCGCGGGCGGGAGCTCCTACAATGAGCAGTTCTTC
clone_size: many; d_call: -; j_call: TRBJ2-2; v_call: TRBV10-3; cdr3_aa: CAISRVLPGHPGGELFF; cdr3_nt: TGTGCCATCAGTCGAGTATTACCGGGCCACCCAGGGGGGGAGCTGTTTTTT
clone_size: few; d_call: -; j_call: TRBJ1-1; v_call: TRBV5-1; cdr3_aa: CASSLVAEGNTEAFF; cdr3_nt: TGCGCCAGCAGCTTGGTGGCGGAGGGCAACACTGAAGCTTTCTTT
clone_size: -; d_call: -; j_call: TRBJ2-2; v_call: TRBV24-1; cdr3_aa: CATSDSRTLVGELFF; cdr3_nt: TGTGCCACCAGTGATTCGCGAACCCTAGTCGGGGAGCTGTTTTTT
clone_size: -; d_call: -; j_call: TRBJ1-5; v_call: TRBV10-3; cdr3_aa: CAISEAGGQPQHF; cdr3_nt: TGTGCCATCAGTGAAGCGGGGGGCCAGCCCCAGCATTTT